The entry below gives a single T cell receptor beta chain sequence along with its context. This clone was observed a few times. No cognate antigen has been identified for it. No base quality values were provided; no much bigger clone lies one nucleotide off. This entry is derived from a study of PD-1 blockade in classical Hodgkin lymphoma (dated by TCRdb to 2020 to 2021). Concerning the study at large: Nivolumab dosing was 3 mg/kg intravenously every 2 weeks, continuing until either disease progression or unacceptable toxicity. A peripheral blood immune signature of response to PD-1 blockade in classical Hodgkin lymphoma was defined using TCR beta sequencing and CyTOF.

The sample's time point label is to be understood as: cycle 1 day 1 (C1D1), immediately before nivolumab initiation. Every trial patient had relapsed after autologous stem cell transplantation, and cohorts A, B and C differed in prior brentuximab vedotin exposure. The trial cohort was composed of under 70 patients with relapsed/refractory classical Hodgkin lymphoma, for whom complete response, partial response or progressive disease was recorded as best overall response. Single-agent nivolumab was administered to trial patients in the multi-cohort phase II CheckMate 205 trial. An independent review committee assessed best overall response by applying the 2007 International Working Group response criteria. Trial PBMCs were collected just before the start of nivolumab (C1D1) and during therapy at cycle 2 day 1 and cycle 4 day 1. Peripheral blood was collected in 8 mL Vacutainer Cell Preparation Tubes, from which PBMCs were isolated by centrifugation and then cryopreserved.

The junction carries 11 bases between V and J, which are trimmed by 5 bases and 3 bases respectively. CDR1 and CDR2 are read off the germline V gene (reference sequence) as SEHNR and FQNEAQ. From cysteine to valine, the CDR3 is 13 amino acids long. Just CDR3 DNA is preserved here, 39 bases in frame from base 1. Genomic DNA was isolated using the Qiagen DNeasy kit from unsorted PBMCs as well as from negatively selected CD4+ and CD8+ fractions. Using primers that anneal to V and J segments, immunoSEQ multiplex PCR amplified the TCR beta CDR3 regions. A synthetic immune receptor repertoire was used to minimize amplification bias, and any residual bias was removed computationally once sequencing was done. Concerning the study's data processing: Custom Python scripts were used to quantify repertoire diversity as the Shannon entropy index. Unsorted, CD4+ and CD8+ repertoires were examined separately, except in combined analyses, for which CD4+ and CD8+ sequences were merged in silico. Clonal expansion was defined as at least a 2-fold frequency increase after treatment relative to C1D1, with a pseudocount of 0.5 for undetected baseline clones. Singleton clones were defined as clones with 0 or 1 copy at C1D1, and non-singleton clones were defined as clones with 2 or more copies. Clones expanded in unsorted samples were assigned a CD4+, CD8+ or unknown annotation through matching of protein sequences in sorted samples from the same patient. Wilcoxon tests on paired samples were used to test changes in diversity from C1D1 to C4D1. In TCRdb, the immuneACCESS table is reduced to in-frame sequences with V and J assigned. These tables do not hold every clone; where another copy was compared, an unresolved V gene accounts for under half, and the others remain unexplained. V, J and clone size are taken as reported in that table, and D and trimming were inferred from the DNA itself. This sample gives 10,000 to 15,000 clones in total; around 83% of them show up just once. The ten largest clones capture roughly 24% of the sample.

Overall study outcomes, separate from this receptor: The study was restricted to a single clinical trial cohort, and the causes of repertoire differences, possibly disease activity or prior therapy, were left undefined. By C4D1, a significant rise was seen in CD4+ TCR diversity but not in CD8+ TCR diversity (p=0.0027 vs p=0.16), and the rise was most apparent among complete responders (p=0.02). Newly diagnosed patients were reported to have lower baseline TCR diversity than healthy donors, and relapsed/refractory patients were reported to have lower baseline TCR diversity still. Lower diversity was observed in patients in whom nivolumab was started less than 1 year after ASCT, and these patients were excluded from later analyses so that confounding by immune reconstitution would be avoided. Baseline diversity similar to that of newly diagnosed patients was observed in trial patients achieving complete response, whereas significantly lower diversity was observed in partial responders and progressors.

Recombination joined TRBV7-9 with TRBJ2-7, and possibly TRBD1, on 6 matching bases. The source was peripheral blood mononuclear cells (PBMCs), collected at baseline. The clonotype originates from a human donor with classical Hodgkin lymphoma. Read as DNA, the sequence is TGTGCCAGCAGCCCGGGACATCTCTACGAGCAGTACGTC. Translation gives CASSPGHLYEQYV.